Below, one TCR beta chain is given with its context. This CDR3 comprises 16 residues. J gave up 1 base and V 3 bases, and 6 bases lay outside the gene matches. The V gene's germline CDR1 is SGHRS and CDR2 YFSETQ. Sequencing used immunoSEQ multiplex PCR; TCRdb keeps in-frame clones, though not all of them. The sample includes 9,300 or so clones, 80% of them seen just once. This specimen comes from a study of immune evolution from preneoplasia to lung adenocarcinoma. This chain connects TRBV5-1 to TRBJ1-3; TRBD1 aligns across 8 bases. The sequencing sample was made of FFPE minimally invasive lung adenocarcinoma tissue. This TCR was sampled from a donor older than 65 with lung adenocarcinoma. The CDR3 loop reads CASSSSWTGSGNTIYF. The CDR3 DNA sequence: TGCGCCAGCAGCTCCTCTTGGACAGGGTCTGGAAACACCATATATTTT.